This T cell receptor beta chain was identified in a study of blood T cell repertoires in COVID-19. In terms of age and location, participants ranged from roughly 18 to 100 years and lived in fewer than 30 US areas. Participant-given clinical history determined each cohort assignment. This CDR3 contains 16 residues. Germline CDR1 is LGHDT and CDR2 is YNNKEL (reference sequence). The ends lost 3 bases at V and 0 bases at J; junction bases unmatched: 6. Clones were read by immunoSEQ multiplex PCR, and TCRdb kept only the in-frame ones, dropping some. Here the sample spans approximately 300,000 clones, 90% being singletons.

The V and J genes are TRBV3-1 (or the pseudogene TRBV3-2) and TRBJ2-7; the match to TRBD1 covers 9 bases. This TCR was recovered from a man aged 60-69 years who had recovered from COVID-19. The sequencing sample was made of PBMCs or T cells enriched from blood (not recorded which). The CDR3, as DNA: TGTGCCAGCAGCCACAGACAGGGGGGTTCCTCCTACGAGCAGTACTTC. As protein: CASSHRQGGSSYEQYF.